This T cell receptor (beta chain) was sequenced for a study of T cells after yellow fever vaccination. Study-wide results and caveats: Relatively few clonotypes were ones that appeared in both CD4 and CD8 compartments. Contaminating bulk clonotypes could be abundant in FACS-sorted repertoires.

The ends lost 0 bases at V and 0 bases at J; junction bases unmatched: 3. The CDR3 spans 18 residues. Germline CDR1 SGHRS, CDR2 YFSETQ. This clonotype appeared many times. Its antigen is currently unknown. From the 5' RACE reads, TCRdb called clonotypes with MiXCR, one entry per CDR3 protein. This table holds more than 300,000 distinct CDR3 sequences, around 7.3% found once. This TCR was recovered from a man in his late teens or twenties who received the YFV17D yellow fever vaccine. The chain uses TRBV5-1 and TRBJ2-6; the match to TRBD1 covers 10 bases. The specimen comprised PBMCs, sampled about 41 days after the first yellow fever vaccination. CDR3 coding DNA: TGCGCCAGCAGCTTGGCCGGACAGGGGGGCTCTGGGGCCAACGTCCTGACTTTC. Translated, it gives CASSLAGQGGSGANVLTF.